The clone carrying this T cell receptor beta chain was recorded many times. The antigen remains unidentified. The record originates from a study of identical twins. Study-level results: Rather than following the same donors, the conclusions depended on cross-sectional statistical analysis.

TCRdb reprocessed the 5' RACE reads with MiXCR, giving one entry per CDR3 protein. The sample records about 700,000 distinct CDR3 sequences, roughly 8% being singletons. The CDR3 is made up of 13 amino acids. The germline V and J ends were trimmed by 4 bases and 4 bases, with 9 bases remaining between them. Germline-derived CDR1 and CDR2 are SGHRS and YFSETQ. Separately, the same data were catalogued under a study of yellow fever vaccine responses in identical twins.

V gene TRBV5-1 combines with J gene TRBJ2-1, with D unresolved. This receptor was obtained from a woman aged 18-30 years in good health. Source material: PBMCs. The CDR3 loop reads CASSRDGYNEQFF. CDR3 coding DNA: TGCGCCAGCAGCCGAGACGGTTACAATGAGCAGTTCTTC. Combining the CDR3 with reference TRBV5-1 and TRBJ2-1 gives the whole variable domain KAGVTQTPRYLIKTRGQQVTLSCSPISGHRSVSWYQQTPGQGLQFLFEYFSETQRNKGNFPGRFSGRQFSNSRSEMNVSTLELGDSALYLCASSRDGYNEQFFGPGTRLTVL.